These 7 T cell receptor beta chains originate from one sample sequenced in a study of T cell responses to AZD1222 COVID-19 vaccine. Produced via immunoSEQ multiplex PCR; TCRdb's table is partial and in-frame only. The data contain 150,000 or so clones, 85% to 95% of them singletons. Sequencing was performed on peripheral blood, taken on day 0 of AZD1222 vaccination. Every receptor here comes from an adult in good health.

This clone was observed once. The chain employs TRBV2 and TRBJ2-2, with a tentative D call TRBD1 (6 bases). Germline CDR1 SNHLY, CDR2 FYNNEI. The CDR3 loop spans 18 amino acids. V was pared by 6 bases and J by 0 bases, with 20 bases between. CDR3 nucleotide sequence: TGTGCCAGCAGCCTCGGTAGACAGGCCGGTTCGAACACCGGGGAGCTGTTTTTT. Translated: CASSLGRQAGSNTGELFF.

V and J are TRBV28 and TRBJ1-1, with no clear D. The CDR3 is made up of 13 amino acids. The V and J ends lost 3 bases and 4 bases respectively, with 9 bases between them. Looked up from germline, CDR1 is MDHEN and CDR2 is SYDVKM. CDR3 residues: CASSFGRSTEAFF. The CDR3 nucleotides are TGTGCCAGCAGTTTCGGTAGGTCCACTGAAGCTTTCTTT. The entire variable domain, with the rest obtained from reference TRBV28 and TRBJ1-1, is as follows: DVKVTQSSRYLVKRTGEKVFLECVQDMDHENMFWYRQDPGLGLRLIYFSYDVKMKEKGDIPEGYSVSREKKERFSLILESASTNQTSMYLCASSFGRSTEAFFGQGTRLTVV.

In its sample, this clone was seen once. The J gene is TRBJ2-7, the V gene TRBV18; TRBD1 or TRBD2 may be the D gene (6 bases each). Trimming shortened V by 3 bases and J by 3 bases, and 9 bases separated the two germline ends. The CDR3 runs 13 residues. The germline V gene has CDR1 KGHSH and CDR2 LQKENI. CDR3 nucleotide sequence: TGTGCCAGCTCACCGGGGGGCTACTACGAGCAGTACTTC. It encodes CASSPGGYYEQYF.

V and J are TRBV3-1 (or the pseudogene TRBV3-2) and TRBJ2-1; no definite D call. V was trimmed by 5 bases and J by 5 bases, leaving 16 bases between them. The CDR3 consists of 15 residues. Germline V gene data show CDR1 as LGHDT and CDR2 as YNNKEL (reference sequence). In DNA form, the CDR3 reads TGTGCCAGCAGCTCGGGCCGTTTCGGCCACAATGAGCAGTTCTTC. Its protein product is CASSSGRFGHNEQFF.

The chain combines TRBV2 with TRBJ1-1; 8 nucleotides agree with TRBD1. Germline V gene data show CDR1 as SNHLY and CDR2 as FYNNEI. V lost 8 bases to trimming and J lost 9 bases; unmatched junction nucleotides: 11. The CDR3 spans 13 residues. CDR3 sequence (DNA): TGTGCCAGCGGGGACAGGCCCCCTTTACAAGCTTTCTTT. As protein: CASGDRPPLQAFF.

The V gene is TRBV6-1, the J gene TRBJ1-5, with a weak D call TRBD1 (6 bases). The CDR3 totals 15 residues. Looked up from germline, CDR1 is MNHNS and CDR2 is SASEGT. The V gene lost 3 bases and the J gene lost 6 bases, with 15 bases spanning the gap. This chain's CDR3 is CASSEVGGSGQPQHF. CDR3 sequence (DNA): TGTGCCAGCAGTGAGGTAGGGGGTAGCGGTCAGCCCCAGCATTTT.

The genes are TRBV12-3 or TRBV12-4 and TRBJ1-3; D unclear. The length of the CDR3 is 13 residues. Trimming stripped 3 bases from V and 3 bases from J, with 6 bases between. The CDR3 loop is CASSFFGGNTIYF. The CDR3 DNA follows: TGTGCCAGCAGTTTTTTCGGTGGAAACACCATATATTTT.